This T cell receptor (beta chain) was documented in a study of beta chain features in type 1 diabetes. Findings of the study overall: cDNA-based reads could over-represent cells with high TCR expression. PCR might preferentially amplify shorter templates, equally in patients and controls. For Type 1 diabetes patients, all four CD4+ subsets carried TCRB CDR3s that were moderately but significantly shorter.

The investigators reverse transcribed all of the isolated RNA, so they sequenced expressed TCRB transcripts. The data were produced by immunoSEQ multiplex PCR, yet TCRdb's version contains in-frame clones alone and is incomplete. The sample shows hundreds of thousands of clones, 15% to 17% of them seen only once. Germline CDR1 SGHTA, CDR2 FQGNSA. V gave up 3 bases and J gave up 6 bases; unmatched junction bases: 1. The CDR3 runs 13 residues. Averaging about 120 mL, one heparinised blood draw was given by each donor. Concerning this clone: Its target is not known.

This clonotype was obtained from a man younger than 30 in good health. Sequencing was carried out using naive CD4+ T cells from blood. V is TRBV7-2 and J is TRBJ2-1; 8 bases match TRBD1. The CDR3 loop reads CASSLDRVNEQFF. The CDR3 bases are TGTGCCAGCAGCTTGGACAGGGTCAATGAGCAGTTCTTC. The complete variable domain, with remaining parts taken from reference TRBV7-2 and TRBJ2-1, reads GAGVSQSPSNKVTEKGKDVELRCDPISGHTALYWYRQSLGQGLEFLIYFQGNSAPDKSGLPSDRFSAERTGGSVSTLTIQRTQQEDSAVYLCASSLDRVNEQFFGPGTRLTVL.